The clone carrying this T cell receptor (beta chain) occurred a few times. PCR amplification relied on 60 Vbeta primers (plus 13 Jbeta primers). The protocol was immunoSEQ multiplex PCR, while the TCRdb copy is restricted to in-frame clones and leaves out a portion. The sample holds tens of thousands of clones, 55% to 75% seen once. This sample is part of a study of cytomegalovirus exposure and HLA in healthy donors. Germline assignment: CDR1 SEHNR and CDR2 FQNEAQ (reference sequence). The CDR3 spans 12 residues. Trimming pared 5 bases from V and 6 bases from J, leaving 11 bases between. This clonotype was sampled from a man aged 50-60 years in good health and CMV-seropositive. The chain has TRBV7-9 and TRBJ2-7, with a possible D match to TRBD1 (6 bases). Sequencing was performed on PBMCs. This CDR3 is CASSITGLEQYF. The CDR3 nucleotides are TGTGCCAGCAGCATTACAGGGCTCGAGCAGTACTTC.